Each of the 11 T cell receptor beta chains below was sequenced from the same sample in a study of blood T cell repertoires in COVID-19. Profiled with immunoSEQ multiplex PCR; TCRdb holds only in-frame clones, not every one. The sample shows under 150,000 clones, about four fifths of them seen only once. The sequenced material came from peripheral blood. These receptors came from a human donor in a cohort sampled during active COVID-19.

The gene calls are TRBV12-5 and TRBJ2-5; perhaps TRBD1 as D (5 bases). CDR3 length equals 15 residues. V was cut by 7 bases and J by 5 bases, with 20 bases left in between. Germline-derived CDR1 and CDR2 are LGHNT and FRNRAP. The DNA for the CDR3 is TGTGCTAGTGCTTTAGCAGGGATGGAAGGGGAGACCCAGTACTTC. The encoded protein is CASALAGMEGETQYF. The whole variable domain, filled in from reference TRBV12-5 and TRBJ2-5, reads DARVTQTPRHKVTEMGQEVTMRCQPILGHNTVFWYRQTMMQGLELLAYFRNRAPLDDSGMPKDRFSAEMPDATLATLKIQPSEPRDSAVYFCASALAGMEGETQYFGPGTRLLVL.

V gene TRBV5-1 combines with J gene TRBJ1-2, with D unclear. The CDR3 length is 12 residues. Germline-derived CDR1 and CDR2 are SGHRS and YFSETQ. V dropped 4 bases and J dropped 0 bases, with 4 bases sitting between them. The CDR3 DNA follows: TGCGCCAGCAGCGCAGCTAACTATGGCTACACCTTC. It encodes CASSAANYGYTF.

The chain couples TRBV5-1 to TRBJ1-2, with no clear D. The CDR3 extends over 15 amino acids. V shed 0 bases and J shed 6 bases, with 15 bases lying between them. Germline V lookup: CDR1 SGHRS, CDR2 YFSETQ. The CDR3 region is CASSLDAGYLDGYTF. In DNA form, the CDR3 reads TGCGCCAGCAGCTTGGACGCGGGGTACCTCGATGGCTACACCTTC.

CDR3 sequence reads: CASSVSQSYTF. For the CDR3, the DNA is TGTGCCAGCAGTGTGTCCCAGAGCTACACCTTC. The chain links TRBV2 to TRBJ1-2; D unresolved. V was cut by 4 bases and J by 9 bases, with 9 bases left in between. Looked up from germline, CDR1 is SNHLY and CDR2 is FYNNEI. The CDR3 has 11 amino acids. The whole variable domain, remainder taken from reference TRBV2 and TRBJ1-2, is EPEVTQTPSHQVTQMGQEVILRCVPISNHLYFYWYRQILGQKVEFLVSFYNNEISEKSEIFDDQFSVERPDGSNFTLKIRSTKLEDSAMYFCASSVSQSYTFGSGTRLTVV.

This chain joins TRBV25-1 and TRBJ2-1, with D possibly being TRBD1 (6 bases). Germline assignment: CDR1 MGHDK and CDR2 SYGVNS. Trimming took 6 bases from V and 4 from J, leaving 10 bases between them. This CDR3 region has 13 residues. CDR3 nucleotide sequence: TGTGCCAGCAGAGAGGGACAATACAATGAGCAGTTCTTC. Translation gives CASREGQYNEQFF.

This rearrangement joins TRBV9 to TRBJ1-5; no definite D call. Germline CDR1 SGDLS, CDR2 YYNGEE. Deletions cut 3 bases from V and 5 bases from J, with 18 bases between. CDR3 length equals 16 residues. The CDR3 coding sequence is TGTGCCAGCAGCGAGATGGAGGGCGGCAGTGATCAGCCCCAGCATTTT. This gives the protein CASSEMEGGSDQPQHF. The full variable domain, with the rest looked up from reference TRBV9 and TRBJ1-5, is DSGVTQTPKHLITATGQRVTLRCSPRSGDLSVYWYQQSLDQGLQFLIQYYNGEERAKGNILERFSAQQFPDLHSELNLSSLELGDSALYFCASSEMEGGSDQPQHFGDGTRLSIL.

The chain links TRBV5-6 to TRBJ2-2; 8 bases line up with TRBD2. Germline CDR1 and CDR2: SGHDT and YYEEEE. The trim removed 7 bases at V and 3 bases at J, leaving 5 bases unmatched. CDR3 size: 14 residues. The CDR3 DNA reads TGTGCCAGCGAAGTGGGACTAGACACCGGGGAGCTGTTTTTT. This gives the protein CASEVGLDTGELFF.

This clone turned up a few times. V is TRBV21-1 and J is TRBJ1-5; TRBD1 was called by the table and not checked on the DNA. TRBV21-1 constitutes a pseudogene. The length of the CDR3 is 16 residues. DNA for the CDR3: TGTGCCAGCAGCCGGCATCGCACAGGGGGCAATCAGCCCCAGCATTTT. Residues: CASSRHRTGGNQPQHF.

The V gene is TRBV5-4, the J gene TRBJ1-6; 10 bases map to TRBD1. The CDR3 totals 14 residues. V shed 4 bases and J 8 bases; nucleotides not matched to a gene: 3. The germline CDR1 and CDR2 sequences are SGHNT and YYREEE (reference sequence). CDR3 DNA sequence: TGTGCCAGCAGCACCGGACAGGGGGATTCACCCCTCCACTTT. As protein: CASSTGQGDSPLHF.

The CDR3 loop reads CASSLYGPGDYEQFF. The CDR3 DNA reads TGTGCCAGCAGTTTATACGGCCCGGGGGACTATGAGCAGTTCTTC. This sequence joins TRBV28 and TRBJ2-1; possibly TRBD2 for D (6 bases). CDR1 is MDHEN, CDR2 SYDVKM, per germline. The CDR3 spans 15 residues. Trimming removed 1 base from V and 8 bases from J, with 15 bases in between.

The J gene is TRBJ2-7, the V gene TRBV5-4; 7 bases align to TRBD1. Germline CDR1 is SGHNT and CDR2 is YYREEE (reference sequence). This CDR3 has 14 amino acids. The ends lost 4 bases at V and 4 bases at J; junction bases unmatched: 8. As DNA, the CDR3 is TGTGCCAGCAGCCTTGGACAGGACCCTTACGAGCAGTACTTC. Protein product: CASSLGQDPYEQYF.